One and the same sample provided the 4 T cell receptor beta chains below, sequenced in a study of T cell repertoires in cytomegalovirus infection. For these TCRs, the target antigens are not known. Using its own MiXCR run on the reads, TCRdb lists one record per CDR3 protein. The table has 900,000 to 950,000 distinct CDR3 sequences, about 33% seen once. The input for sequencing was cultured CD8+ T cells from PBMCs, taken from culture after CMV antigen stimulation. The receptor source for this set is a human donor in good health (CMV status not recorded). Some clones in this sample may be carry-over from other donors' samples.

The chain links TRBV6-2 or TRBV6-3 to TRBJ1-1, with D tentatively TRBD1 (5 bases). CDR1 and CDR2 from the germline V gene are MNHEY and SVGEGT. V lost 2 bases and J 6 bases, leaving 10 bases between the germline ends. The CDR3 is made up of 13 amino acids. CDR3 in amino acids: CASSYPTGSEAFF. CDR3 nucleotide sequence: TGTGCCAGCAGTTACCCCACAGGCTCTGAAGCTTTCTTT.

This clonotype has only a few counts. CDR3 nucleotides: TGTGCCAGCAGTTTTGGGAAGTTCCACGAGCAGTACGTC. Amino acids: CASSFGKFHEQYV. The rearrangement joins TRBV12-3 or TRBV12-4 to TRBJ2-7; no clear D. Trimming cost V 3 bases and J 5 bases, with 11 bases left between them. The CDR3 runs to 13 residues.

V usage is TRBV12-3 or TRBV12-4 and J usage is TRBJ2-5, with 7 bases that match TRBD1. The ends lost 2 bases at V and 2 bases at J; junction bases unmatched: 8. The CDR3 runs 16 residues. For the CDR3, the DNA is TGTGCCAGCAGTTTAACCATTTCGGACAGGCAAGAGACCCAGTACTTC. This sequence encodes CASSLTISDRQETQYF.

Ten or more counts support this clonotype. The chain uses TRBV7-8 and TRBJ2-7, with D unresolved. The CDR3 runs 15 residues. V was cut by 6 bases and J by 4 bases, with 19 bases left in between. Germline V gene lookup returns CDR1 SGHVS and CDR2 FQNEAQ. CDR3 in DNA: TGTGCCAGCAGTTTGTCTGGGAATCTCAGGTACGAGCAGTACGTC. Residues: CASSLSGNLRYEQYV.